This record covers a single TCR beta chain. Its target antigen remains unknown. With a much larger clone just one base away, this may be a read error. The protocol used for the library was PCR. The data were produced on an Illumina HiSeq 4000. High-throughput sequencing was used to profile the CDR3 region of the TCR beta-chain in every patient. The paper's data handling went like this. CDR3 differences across clinicopathological groups were used to build a classifier for discriminating distant-metastatic papillary thyroid cancer patients. To measure repertoire diversity the researchers used the Shannon index, while the Morisita-Horn index served to gauge how similar the tumor and blood repertoires were. TCRdb reprocessed the public reads (quality trimming at Q25 with fastp, clone calling with MiXCR) and kept in-frame beta chains. In this record, the V and J calls reflect TCRdb's handling and not the investigators' own analysis. Within this sample are about 69,000 clones, with 14% of them counted one time only. Less than 8.5% of the sample is held by the ten biggest clonotypes.

No treatment had been received by any patient before thyroid surgery. Patient clinical samples collected from the early 2010s to the late 2010s were retrospectively analysed using T-cell receptor beta sequencing. The data originate from a study of metastatic and nonmetastatic thyroid tumors (dated by TCRdb to between 2020 and 2021). Background for the entire study: The researchers compared repertoires between peripheral blood samples and tumor or nodule tissue samples from patients with malignant or benign thyroid disease. Findings and caveats that apply to the study as a whole: In both blood and tumor samples, malignant tumors were reported to have significantly higher TCR beta diversity than benign nodules.

The sample comprised blood. The TCR was taken from a male donor with papillary thyroid cancer or a benign thyroid nodule (not recorded which). Some clones in this sample may be carry-over from other donors' samples.

The CDR3 corresponds to CASRPVSGTTYTQYF. DNA sequence: TGTGCCAGCAGACCAGTTAGCGGTACGACATATACGCAGTATTTT. The chain links TRBV12-3 or TRBV12-4 with TRBJ2-3; TRBD2 is possibly the D segment (6 matching bases). Cut back by 6 bases and 7 bases, the V and J ends lie 20 bases apart. Spanning cysteine to phenylalanine, the CDR3 consists of 15 amino acids. The entry retains the CDR3 DNA only, 45 bases that are in frame from base 1.